This TCR beta chain was found in a study of T cells after yellow fever vaccination. As for the study in general: SMART-Seq v4 Ultra Low Input served to prepare low-cell-number fractions. Study results and caveats: Clones that expanded after primary vaccination mostly reappeared after the booster (roughly 95% CD4, about 89% CD8). Only a minor proportion of clonotypes was detected across both CD4 and CD8 compartments.

5'RACE template switching generated TCR cDNA, adding a universal primer site and UMIs. TCRdb used MiXCR to reprocess the 5' RACE reads, holding one entry per CDR3 protein. The sample carries about 160,000 distinct CDR3 sequences, around 7.2% recorded once. This clonotype showed up many times. Antigen unknown. Germline CDR1 and CDR2: MNHEY and SVGAGI. Trimming stripped 2 bases from V and 1 base from J, with 9 bases between. This CDR3 has 15 amino acids. The J gene is TRBJ2-1, the V gene TRBV6-5, with unresolved D. The sequence derives from a man between 18 and 35 years old who received the YFV17D yellow fever vaccine. The material sequenced was CD4+ T cells sorted from PBMCs, taken around 5 days after the first yellow fever vaccination. CDR3 DNA sequence: TGTGCCAGCAGTTACGTGGTTGGGTCCTACAATGAGCAGTTCTTC. Its protein is CASSYVVGSYNEQFF.